This T cell receptor (beta chain) was recorded in a study of early T cells in non-severe SARS-CoV-2 infection. Whole-study context: Chains stayed unpaired after sequencing of bulk RNA from unsorted whole blood.

TCRdb re-derived calls from the 5' RACE reads in MiXCR, one entry per CDR3 protein. Of approximately 81,000 distinct CDR3 sequences listed, more than 13% are singletons. The sample holds many counts of this clonotype. The CDR3 consists of 13 residues. The ends were cut back, 2 bases at V and 11 bases at J, with 13 bases in the middle. CDR1 and CDR2 (germline): LGHDT, YNNKEL (reference sequence). Sequenced input: whole blood. This chain links TRBV3-1 with TRBJ1-5; D remains ambiguous. This clonotype was obtained from an adult who was a healthcare worker with PCR-confirmed SARS-CoV-2 infection or an uninfected control (not recorded which). CDR3 loop: CASSQTGVVAQHF. In nucleotides, the CDR3 is TGTGCCAGCAGCCAAACTGGGGTCGTGGCCCAGCATTTT. Looking up the rest from reference TRBV3-1 and TRBJ1-5 gives the full variable domain: DTAVSQTPKYLVTQMGNDKSIKCEQNLGHDTMYWYKQDSKKFLKIMFSYNNKELIINETVPNRFSPKSPDKAHLNLHINSLELGDSAVYFCASSQTGVVAQHFGDGTRLSIL.